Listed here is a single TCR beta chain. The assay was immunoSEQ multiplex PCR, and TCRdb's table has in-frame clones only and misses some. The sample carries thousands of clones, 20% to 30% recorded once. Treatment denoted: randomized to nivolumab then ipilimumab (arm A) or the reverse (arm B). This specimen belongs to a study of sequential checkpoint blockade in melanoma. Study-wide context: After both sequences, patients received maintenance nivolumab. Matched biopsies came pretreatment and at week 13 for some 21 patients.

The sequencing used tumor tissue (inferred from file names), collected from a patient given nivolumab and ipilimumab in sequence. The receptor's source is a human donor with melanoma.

As DNA, the CDR3 is TGTGCCAGCAGTTTCTCGCGGGGGAGAGCTTACAATGAGCAGTTCTTC. Translated: CASSFSRGRAYNEQFF. The V and J genes are TRBV28 and TRBJ2-1, with 7 bases aligning to TRBD2. This CDR3 spans 16 amino acids. The V gene's germline CDR1 is MDHEN and CDR2 SYDVKM. V trimming: 3 bases; J trimming: 4 bases; junction bases outside the gene matches: 9.